Listed below are T cell receptor beta chains from one sample, sequenced in a study of shared clonotypes between healthy human individuals. Here immunoSEQ multiplex PCR was the method, and the copy in TCRdb shows in-frame clones only, minus some. The data show over 700,000 clones, with roughly 72% seen just once and under 2% held by the top ten. Sequencing used memory CD4+ T cells sorted from blood. The receptor source for this set is a woman aged 30 to 39 in good health. CDR3s include the opening cysteine and the closing phenylalanine or tryptophan. Fields, in order: D gene, J gene, clone size, V gene, CDR3 protein, CDR3 DNA. A D gene is named only where the DNA matches it firmly. Clone size is not always given. Where it is, it says once, few, many or a class for expanded clones.

>TRBD1|TRBJ1-1|NA|TRBV11-1
CASSFPYRGLNTEAFF
TGTGCCAGCAGCTTCCCCTACAGGGGGCTAAACACTGAAGCTTTCTTT
>NA|TRBJ2-1|NA|TRBV5-4
CASSYKSGVHNEQFF
TGTGCCAGCAGCTATAAATCAGGGGTCCACAATGAGCAGTTCTTC
>NA|TRBJ2-2|NA|TRBV4-1
CASSRTPGPRSGGELFF
TGCGCCAGCAGCCGAACACCGGGACCCAGGTCTGGCGGGGAGCTGTTTTTT
>NA|TRBJ2-1|NA|TRBV2
CASIPNGVSHNEQFF
TGTGCCAGCATCCCGAACGGGGTAAGCCACAATGAGCAGTTCTTC
>NA|TRBJ1-5|NA|TRBV19
CASSIAAGGWQPQHF
TGTGCCAGTAGTATCGCGGCAGGTGGTTGGCAGCCCCAGCATTTT
>NA|TRBJ1-4|NA|TRBV10-2
CASSARVGEKLFF
TGCGCCAGCAGCGCCAGGGTAGGAGAAAAACTGTTTTTT
>TRBD2|TRBJ2-3|NA|TRBV28
CASATSGTTDTQYF
TGTGCCAGCGCGACTAGCGGGACGACAGATACGCAGTATTTT
>TRBD2|TRBJ2-1|NA|TRBV29-1
CSGWTSGRGNEQFF
TGCAGCGGGTGGACTAGCGGGAGAGGCAATGAGCAGTTCTTC
>TRBD2|TRBJ2-7|NA|TRBV4-1
CASSQDRLAGVGEQYF
TGCGCCAGCAGCCAAGATCGACTAGCGGGAGTTGGCGAGCAGTACTTC
>TRBD2|TRBJ2-1|once|TRBV18
CASSPAGLDADEQFF
TGTGCCAGCTCACCCGCGGGACTAGATGCCGATGAGCAGTTCTTC
>NA|TRBJ2-7|NA|TRBV11-2
CASSSSSYEQYF
TGTGCCAGCAGCTCCTCCTCCTACGAGCAGTACTTC
>NA|TRBJ2-5|NA|TRBV29-1
CSVGQGGGETQYF
TGCAGCGTTGGTCAAGGTGGGGGAGAGACCCAGTACTTC
>NA|TRBJ2-5|NA|TRBV5-1
CASSLEGRETQYF
TGCGCCAGCAGCTTGGAGGGTCGGGAGACCCAGTACTTC
>NA|TRBJ1-4|NA|TRBV28
CASSSPGRGHEKLFF
TGTGCCAGCAGTTCCCCCGGTCGGGGCCATGAAAAACTGTTTTTT
>NA|TRBJ2-3|NA|TRBV7-2
CASNKRAGRSADTQYF
TGTGCCAGCAACAAAAGGGCAGGACGGAGCGCAGATACGCAGTATTTT
>TRBD1|TRBJ2-6|NA|TRBV2
CASSDDGPGGVGANVLTF
TGTGCCAGCAGTGATGATGGTCCAGGGGGAGTTGGGGCCAACGTCCTGACTTTC
>NA|TRBJ2-5|NA|TRBV7-9
CASSRSTETQYF
TGTGCCAGCAGCCGCTCGACAGAGACCCAGTACTTC
>NA|TRBJ2-7|NA|TRBV28
CASTGIQGVRTYEQYF
TGTGCCAGCACTGGTATCCAGGGCGTCCGGACCTACGAGCAGTACTTC
>NA|TRBJ1-5|NA|TRBV28
CASSQRQVHQPQHF
TGTGCCAGCAGTCAAAGACAGGTGCATCAGCCCCAGCATTTT
>TRBD1|TRBJ2-7|NA|TRBV28
CASSSSGTGSYEQYF
TGTGCCAGCAGTTCATCCGGGACAGGGAGTTACGAGCAGTACTTC